This entry lists 2 T cell receptor beta chains sequenced from one sample in a study of glioma-infiltrating T cells after dendritic cell vaccination. Profiling relied on immunoSEQ multiplex PCR, and the TCRdb table lists in-frame clones only, not all of them. The sample holds 40,000 or so clones, approximately 84% seen once. This specimen was blood, taken before dendritic cell vaccination. These receptors came from a human donor with glioblastoma.

The V call is TRBV11-2, the J call TRBJ2-5; D unresolved. Germline CDR1 reads SGHAT; CDR2 reads FQNNGV. The CDR3 runs 14 residues. Trimming left V 4 bases short and J 2 bases short, with 11 bases between. DNA for the CDR3: TGTGCCAGCAGCTCCCCTGACTGGCAAGAGACCCAGTACTTC. This codes for CASSSPDWQETQYF.

This clone occurred once. The rearrangement links TRBV6-1 to TRBJ1-4; D may be TRBD1 (6 bases). Per the germline V gene, CDR1 is MNHNS and CDR2 is SASEGT. V was clipped by 5 bases and J by 4 bases, with 8 bases between them. CDR3 length equals 13 residues. The CDR3 DNA is TGTGCCAGCAGTCGACAGGTTAATGAAAAACTGTTTTTT. This codes for CASSRQVNEKLFF.